This section outlines one T cell receptor (beta chain) sequence together with its context. The antigen remains undetermined. The sample is drawn from a study of cytomegalovirus exposure and HLA in healthy donors. Separate from the approximately 600-subject first cohort was the roughly 130-subject validation cohort, to which the donors belonged. Overall study findings and caveats: A few chains tied to CMV proved CMV antigen-specific in vitro. Cytomegalovirus status was reportedly diagnosed by the classifier with high sensitivity and specificity.

Assay: immunoSEQ multiplex PCR; the TCRdb copy retains only in-frame clones and omits some. The table has under 75,000 clones, about 91% seen once. This CDR3 is built from 18 residues. CDR1 is MDHEN and CDR2 is SYDVKM in the germline V gene. V dropped 6 bases and J dropped 0; count of bases not matched to a gene: 12. Material: PBMCs. V gene TRBV28 combines with J gene TRBJ2-4; 9 nucleotides match TRBD1. The clonotype was recovered from a man aged 18 to 29 in good health and CMV-seropositive. CDR3 sequence: CASRTGTGQFIAKNIQYF. The CDR3 nucleotides read TGTGCCAGCAGAACCGGGACAGGGCAATTTATAGCCAAAAACATTCAGTACTTC. The whole variable domain, filled in from reference TRBV28 and TRBJ2-4, reads DVKVTQSSRYLVKRTGEKVFLECVQDMDHENMFWYRQDPGLGLRLIYFSYDVKMKEKGDIPEGYSVSREKKERFSLILESASTNQTSMYLCASRTGTGQFIAKNIQYFGAGTRLSVL.